This TCR beta chain was recovered during a study of human T cells and chemical hapten exposure. This clonotype was detected ten times or more. A single record per CDR3 protein comes from TCRdb applying MiXCR to the RACE reads. Altogether around 40,000 distinct CDR3 sequences are present, roughly 13% being singletons, with the ten largest covering over 2%. As to time point: patch test 3, about 24 weeks after DPC sensitization. Treatment reported: therapeutic diphenylcyclopropenone sensitization with weekly scalp DPC. Extraction of total RNA was performed on unfractionated whole blood. This CDR3 is 15 amino acids long. V was clipped by 1 base and J by 7 bases; unmatched bases: 12. Germline V CDR1 and CDR2: DFQATT, SNEGSKA (reference sequence).

The sample was whole blood, taken in connection with sensitization to the hapten diphenylcyclopropenone (DPC). The clonotype originates from a woman in her thirties or forties with alopecia areata. Some clones in this sample may be carry-over from other donors' samples. V gene TRBV20-1 combines with J gene TRBJ1-2; the match to TRBD1 covers 7 bases. CDR3 loop: CSARGAGGLSSGYTF. In DNA form, the CDR3 reads TGCAGTGCTAGAGGCGCAGGGGGATTGTCTTCTGGCTACACCTTC.